Listed below are T cell receptor beta chains from one sample, sequenced in a study of cytomegalovirus exposure and HLA in healthy donors. Produced via immunoSEQ multiplex PCR; TCRdb's table is partial and in-frame only. Among tens of thousands of clones listed, over 70% were seen once. Sequencing was performed on PBMCs. These TCRs come from a man between 60 and 75 years old in good health and CMV-seropositive. Each CDR3 is given with its conserved first and last residue. D genes are given only for firm matches. Size is omitted from some rows. Given values are once, few, many or a class for expanded clones.

.	TRBJ1-4	14	TRBV15	TRBD1	TGTGCCACCAGCAGTGGTGGGACAGGGGAAAAACTGTTTTTT	CATSSGGTGEKLFF
.	TRBJ2-1	12	TRBV19	TRBD1	TGTGCCACCGGACAGGGGGGCAATGAGCAGTTCTTC	CATGQGGNEQFF
.	TRBJ2-1	15	TRBV28	TRBD2	TGTGCCAGCAGTCGAATAGCGGGGGGGCCCGATGAGCAGTTCTTC	CASSRIAGGPDEQFF
.	TRBJ2-3	12	TRBV13	.	TGTGCCAGCAGCCTAAGCTCAGATACGCAGTATTTT	CASSLSSDTQYF
.	TRBJ1-1	14	TRBV19	TRBD1	TGTGCCAGTAGTATGAGACAGGGGGACACTGAAGCTTTCTTT	CASSMRQGDTEAFF
.	TRBJ2-3	15	TRBV5-1	TRBD2	TGCGCCAGCAGCTCGTCACTAGCGGCCACAGATACGCAGTATTTT	CASSSSLAATDTQYF
few	TRBJ2-1	13	TRBV7-2	.	TGTGCCAGCAGCTTAAAGGGAGGCAATGAGCAGTTCTTC	CASSLKGGNEQFF
few	TRBJ2-1	15	TRBV5-1	TRBD2	TGCGCCAGCAGCTTGTTCGGCGGGAGTTCCGATGAGCAGTTCTTC	CASSLFGGSSDEQFF
.	TRBJ1-2	13	TRBV5-8	TRBD1	TGTGCCAGCAGCCGAGGGGGCGGCTATGGCTACACCTTC	CASSRGGGYGYTF
.	TRBJ2-1	14	TRBV5-6	TRBD2	TGTGCCAGCAGCTTGCCTAGCGGTTACAATGAGCAGTTCTTC	CASSLPSGYNEQFF
once	TRBJ1-5	13	TRBV11-2	.	TGTGCCAGCAGCTTAGCTGCAGATCAGCCCCAGCATTTT	CASSLAADQPQHF
.	TRBJ2-7	11	TRBV20-1	.	TGCAGTGGAGAAAGGGGCTACGAGCAGTACTTC	CSGERGYEQYF
.	TRBJ1-1	13	TRBV6-5	.	TGTGCCAGCAGCATCACAGGCTTTCAGATGGCTTTCTTT	CASSITGFQMAFF
.	TRBJ1-4	12	TRBV5-4	.	TGTGCCAGCAGCTTAGGGGATGAAAAACTGTTTTTT	CASSLGDEKLFF
.	TRBJ2-7	13	TRBV11-3	.	TGTGCCAGCAAGCAGGAAGGCTCCTACGAGCAGTACTTC	CASKQEGSYEQYF
once	TRBJ2-5	11	TRBV6-5	.	TGTGCCAGCAGTTATGGGCGGGTCCAGTACTTC	CASSYGRVQYF
.	TRBJ2-7	14	TRBV7-8	TRBD2	TGTGCCAGCAGCTATGCGGGAGGTACCTACGAGCAGTACTTC	CASSYAGGTYEQYF
.	TRBJ1-2	15	TRBV6-6	.	TGTGCCAGCAGTTACTCGACCGCGGCGGGATATGGCTACACCTTC	CASSYSTAAGYGYTF
.	TRBJ2-1	15	TRBV27	.	TGTGCCAGCATCTTAGACTTCGGGGGCTACAATGAGCAGTTCTTC	CASILDFGGYNEQFF
.	TRBJ2-2	15	TRBV5-4	.	TGTGCCAGCAGCCCCGGGACTGTATACACCGGGGAGCTGTTTTTT	CASSPGTVYTGELFF
.	TRBJ2-2	12	TRBV6-4	.	TGTGCCAGCAGTGCGGGAATCGGGGAGCTGTTTTTT	CASSAGIGELFF
few	TRBJ2-1	16	TRBV7-9	TRBD1	TGTGCCAGCAGCTTACAGGGACAGGGGAAGACCGGTGAGCAGTTCTTC	CASSLQGQGKTGEQFF
.	TRBJ1-1	14	TRBV6-1	.	TGTGCCAGCAAGCCCGACAGCCTGAACACTGAAGCTTTCTTT	CASKPDSLNTEAFF
once	TRBJ1-3	15	TRBV2	TRBD1	TGTGCCAGCAGCCGGGACAGGGGCTCTGGAAACACCATATATTTT	CASSRDRGSGNTIYF